A selection of T cell receptor beta chains follows, all from one sample in a study of blood T cell repertoires in COVID-19. Clones were read by immunoSEQ multiplex PCR, and TCRdb kept only the in-frame ones, dropping some. This sample yields about 190,000 clones, of which about four fifths are seen a single time; approximately 7.8% belongs to the top ten. Sequencing was performed on peripheral blood. Source of these receptors: a woman in her sixties or seventies with COVID-19, enrolled during active disease. Each CDR3 is given with its conserved first and last residue. Fields, in order: J gene, V gene, D gene, clone size, CDR3 DNA, CDR3 protein. D genes are given only for firm matches. The listing skips clone size in some rows; elsewhere it reads once, few, many or a size class.

TRBJ1-1,TRBV7-2,TRBD1,.,TGTGCCAGCAGCTTACAGGGGGGCGGGACTGCGAACACTGAAGCTTTCTTT,CASSLQGGGTANTEAFF
TRBJ1-1,TRBV5-1,.,.,TGCGCCAGCAAAGAACAGGGAGCCCACACTGAAGCTTTCTTT,CASKEQGAHTEAFF
TRBJ2-7,TRBV28,.,.,TGTGCCAGCACCACAACCACCTACGAGCAGTACTTC,CASTTTTYEQYF
TRBJ1-2,TRBV7-8,.,.,TGTGCCAGCAGCTTAGCGCCCAGGGTCGAGGGCTACACCTTC,CASSLAPRVEGYTF
TRBJ2-2,TRBV30,TRBD2,.,TGTGCCTGGATGGGTTTGGGAGGGTTCGGGGAGCTGTTTTTT,CAWMGLGGFGELFF
TRBJ2-2,TRBV5-1,TRBD1,.,TGCGCCACTAGAAGTACAGGGGTAGCCGGGGAGCTGTTTTTT,CATRSTGVAGELFF
TRBJ2-3,TRBV7-7,TRBD2,.,TGTGCTAGCAGCCGCGGACTAGCGGATACAGATACGCAGTATTTT,CASSRGLADTDTQYF
TRBJ1-4,TRBV28,.,.,TGTGCCAGCAGTTTTCAGGGGCAGGATGAAAAACTGTTTTTT,CASSFQGQDEKLFF
TRBJ2-7,TRBV3-1/TRBV3-2,TRBD1,few,TGTGCCAGCAGCCAAGGGGACAGGACCCTCGAGCAGTACTTC,CASSQGDRTLEQYF
TRBJ2-5,TRBV10-2,TRBD2,.,TGCGCCAGCAGTGACACTAGCGGGGGGTTAGAGACCCAGTACTTC,CASSDTSGGLETQYF
TRBJ2-1,TRBV12-5,.,few,TGTGCTAGTGGGATGAGGGATGAGCAGTTCTTC,CASGMRDEQFF
TRBJ1-2,TRBV6-4,.,once,TGTGCCAGCAGTGAGGAGGCCGGCTATGGCTACACCTTC,CASSEEAGYGYTF
TRBJ1-2,TRBV7-8,TRBD1,.,TGTGCCAGCAGCTACCCTGGACAGGGGGACTATCAATATGGCTACACCTTC,CASSYPGQGDYQYGYTF
TRBJ2-7,TRBV6-5,TRBD1,.,TGTGCCAGCCGCCCAGGGGGCTCCTACGAGCAGTACTTC,CASRPGGSYEQYF
TRBJ1-3,TRBV7-6,TRBD1,.,TGTGCCAGCAGTAATCACGGGACAGGGGTTCCGGGCTCTGGAAACACCATATATTTT,CASSNHGTGVPGSGNTIYF
TRBJ2-3,TRBV5-6,TRBD1,.,TGTGCCAGCAGCTTGGGGACAGGGGGAGGCACAGATACGCAGTATTTT,CASSLGTGGGTDTQYF
TRBJ2-1,TRBV14,TRBD2,.,TGTGCCAGCAGCCCGGGACTAGCGGACAATGAGCAGTTCTTC,CASSPGLADNEQFF
TRBJ1-5,TRBV4-1,TRBD1,.,TGCGCCAGCAGCCAACTGGACAGGGTTGGCAATCAGCCCCAGCATTTT,CASSQLDRVGNQPQHF
TRBJ1-6,TRBV11-2,.,.,TGTGCCAGCAGCTTAGTGCGGGGTCGGAATTCACCCCTCCACTTT,CASSLVRGRNSPLHF
TRBJ1-1,TRBV27,.,once,TGTGCCAGCAGTGTAACGACAGGGAACACTGAAGCTTTCTTT,CASSVTTGNTEAFF
TRBJ1-1,TRBV5-4,TRBD1,once,TGTGCCAGCAGCCGGACAGGGGTCACTGAAGCTTTCTTT,CASSRTGVTEAFF